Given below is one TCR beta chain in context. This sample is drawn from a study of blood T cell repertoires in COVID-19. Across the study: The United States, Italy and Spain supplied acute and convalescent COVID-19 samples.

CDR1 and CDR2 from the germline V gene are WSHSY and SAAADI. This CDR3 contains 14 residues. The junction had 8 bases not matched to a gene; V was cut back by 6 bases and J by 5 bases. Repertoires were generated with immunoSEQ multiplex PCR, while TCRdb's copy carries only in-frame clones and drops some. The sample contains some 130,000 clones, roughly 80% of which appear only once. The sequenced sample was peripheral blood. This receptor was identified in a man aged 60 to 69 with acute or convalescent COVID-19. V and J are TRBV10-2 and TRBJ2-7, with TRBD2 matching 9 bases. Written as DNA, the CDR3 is TGCGCCAGCAGACCGGGACTAGCTGGGAACGAGCAGTACTTC. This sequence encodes CASRPGLAGNEQYF.